Reported below is one TCR beta chain. The CDR3 totals 15 residues. CDR1 and CDR2 (germline): SGHTA, FQGNSA. The germline V and J ends were trimmed by 5 bases and 4 bases, with 17 bases remaining between them. This sample is drawn from a study of blood T cell repertoires in COVID-19. Study context: Sources were T cells, B-cell-depleted T cells, or PBMCs; the material itself was cDNA or gDNA.

Authors' analysis steps: Amplification of reference gene primers provided the estimated nucleated cell counts. Here immunoSEQ multiplex PCR was the method, and the copy in TCRdb shows in-frame clones only, minus some. The DNA was the basis for D and trimming; V, J and clone size are from that table. The sample lists 60,000 to 80,000 clones, approximately 84% occurring once. This TCR came from a middle-aged man with COVID-19, enrolled during active disease. This chain connects TRBV7-2 to TRBJ1-1; D may be TRBD1 (6 bases). Input material: peripheral blood. The DNA for the CDR3 is TGTGCCAGCAGCCCAACAGGGATAATTCGCACTGAAGCTTTCTTT. Translated, it gives CASSPTGIIRTEAFF.